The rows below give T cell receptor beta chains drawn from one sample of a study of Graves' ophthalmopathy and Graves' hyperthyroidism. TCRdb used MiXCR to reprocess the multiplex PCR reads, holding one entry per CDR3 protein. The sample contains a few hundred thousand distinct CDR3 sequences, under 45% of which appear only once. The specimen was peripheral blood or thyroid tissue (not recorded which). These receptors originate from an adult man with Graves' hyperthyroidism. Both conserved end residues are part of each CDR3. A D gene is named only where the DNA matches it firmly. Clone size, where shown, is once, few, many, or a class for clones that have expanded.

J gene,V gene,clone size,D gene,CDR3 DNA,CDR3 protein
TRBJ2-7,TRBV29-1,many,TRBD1,TGCAGCGTTGAAAAGGGGGCTTACGAGCAGTACTTC,CSVEKGAYEQYF
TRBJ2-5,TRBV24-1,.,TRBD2,TGTGCCACCAGTGATTCCCTAGCGGGAGGACCCTTCCAAGAGACCCAGTACTTC,CATSDSLAGGPFQETQYF
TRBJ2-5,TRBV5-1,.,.,TGCGCCACCAGACCGGGACCTCGGGTGGAGACCCAGTACTTC,CATRPGPRVETQYF
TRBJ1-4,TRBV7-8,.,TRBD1,TGTGCCAGCAGCCCCCGGGGAATACGGACAGGGGGTGAAAAACTGTTTTTT,CASSPRGIRTGGEKLFF
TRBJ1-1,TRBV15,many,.,TGTGCCACCAGCAGAGTGGGACTTAACGAAGCTTTCTTT,CATSRVGLNEAFF
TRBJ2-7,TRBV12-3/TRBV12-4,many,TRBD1,TGTGCCAGCAGTATTGGGACAGACTACGAGCAGTACTTC,CASSIGTDYEQYF
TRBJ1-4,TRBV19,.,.,TGTGCCAGTAGTATGGGGGGCGGCATTGAAAAACTGTTTTTT,CASSMGGGIEKLFF
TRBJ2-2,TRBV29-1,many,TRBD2,TGCAGCGTTGTACTAGCGGAGGGAGACACCGGGGAGCTGTTTTTT,CSVVLAEGDTGELFF
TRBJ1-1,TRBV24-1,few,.,TGTGCCACCAGTGCAGGGGACTTAAACCCTCAAGCTTTCTTT,CATSAGDLNPQAFF
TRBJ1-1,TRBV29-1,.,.,TGCAGCGTTGGAGGAGATCATGGGGGAGCGACTGAAGCTTTCTTT,CSVGGDHGGATEAFF
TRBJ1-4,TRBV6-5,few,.,TGTGCCAGCAGCCCTGACATGGGGAAACTGTTTTTT,CASSPDMGKLFF
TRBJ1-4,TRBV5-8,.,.,TGTGCCAGCAGTCCCCAAGACAACCAGGGGGAAAAACTGTTTTTT,CASSPQDNQGEKLFF
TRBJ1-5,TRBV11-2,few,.,TGTACCAGCAGCTTTCCAAATCAGCCCCAGCATTTT,CTSSFPNQPQHF
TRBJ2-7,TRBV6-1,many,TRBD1,TGTGCCAGCAGTGAAGTCGGACAGGGGGCCTACGAGCAGTACTTC,CASSEVGQGAYEQYF
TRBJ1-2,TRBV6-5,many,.,TGTGCCAGCAGAAACCACGGGAAGTATGGCTACACCTTC,CASRNHGKYGYTF
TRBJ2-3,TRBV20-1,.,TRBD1,TGCAGTGCTAGTTCCCCAACCAGGGGGTCCCCAGATACGCAGTATTTT,CSASSPTRGSPDTQYF
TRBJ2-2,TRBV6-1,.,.,TGTGCCAGCAGGACCCCGGGTGGCACCGGGGAGCTGTTTTTT,CASRTPGGTGELFF
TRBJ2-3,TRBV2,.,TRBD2,TGTGCCAGCAGCCCCCCCCGGACTAGCGGGAGCAAAATGATGACAGATACGCAGTATTTT,CASSPPRTSGSKMMTDTQYF
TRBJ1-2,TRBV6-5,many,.,TGTGCCAGCAGGAACACAGGGGGCTACACCTTC,CASRNTGGYTF
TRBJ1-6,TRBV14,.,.,TGTGCCAGCAGCCAAGAGTTGGGCCGTGGAAATTCACCCCTCCACTTT,CASSQELGRGNSPLHF
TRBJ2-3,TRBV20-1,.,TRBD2,TGCAGTGCTACCCCGGGACTAGCGATCGCAGATACGCAGTATTTT,CSATPGLAIADTQYF
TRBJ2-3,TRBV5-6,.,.,TGTGCCAGCAGCTTTGGATCCAGATACCCAGATACGCAGTATTTT,CASSFGSRYPDTQYF
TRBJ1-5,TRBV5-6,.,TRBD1,TGTGCCAGCAGCTTGGCCGCCGGACAGGGAAATCAGCCCCAGCATTTT,CASSLAAGQGNQPQHF
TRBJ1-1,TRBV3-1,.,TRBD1,TGTGCCAGCAGCCTACAGACAGGGACTACTGAAGCTTTCTTT,CASSLQTGTTEAFF
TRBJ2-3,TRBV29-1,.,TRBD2,TGCAGCGTTTTCGTAGCGGGAGGGCGCACAGATACGCAGTATTTT,CSVFVAGGRTDTQYF
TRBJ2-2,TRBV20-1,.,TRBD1,TGCAGTGCTAGAGATCCAGGGGGCGACGGAAACACCGGGGAGCTGTTTTTT,CSARDPGGDGNTGELFF